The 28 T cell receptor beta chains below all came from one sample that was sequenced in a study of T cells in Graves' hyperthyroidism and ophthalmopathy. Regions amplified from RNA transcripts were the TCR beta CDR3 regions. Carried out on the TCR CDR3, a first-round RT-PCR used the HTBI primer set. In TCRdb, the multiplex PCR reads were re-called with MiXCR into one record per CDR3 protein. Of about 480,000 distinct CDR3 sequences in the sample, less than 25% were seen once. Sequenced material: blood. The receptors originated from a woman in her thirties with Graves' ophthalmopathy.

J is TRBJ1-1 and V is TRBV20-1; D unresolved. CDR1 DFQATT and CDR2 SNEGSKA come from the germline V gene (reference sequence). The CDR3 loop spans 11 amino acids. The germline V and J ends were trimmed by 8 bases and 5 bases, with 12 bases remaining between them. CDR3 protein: CSPNTYTEAFF. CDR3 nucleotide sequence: TGCAGTCCCAACACGTATACTGAAGCTTTCTTT.

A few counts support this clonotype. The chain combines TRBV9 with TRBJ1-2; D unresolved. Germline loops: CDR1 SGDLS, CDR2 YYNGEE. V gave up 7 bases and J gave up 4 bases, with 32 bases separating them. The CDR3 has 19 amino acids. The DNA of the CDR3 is TGTGCCAGCCCTAAGAGCGTGCGGGGTGTCCAATTAAGTCCCTATGGCTACACCTTC. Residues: CASPKSVRGVQLSPYGYTF.

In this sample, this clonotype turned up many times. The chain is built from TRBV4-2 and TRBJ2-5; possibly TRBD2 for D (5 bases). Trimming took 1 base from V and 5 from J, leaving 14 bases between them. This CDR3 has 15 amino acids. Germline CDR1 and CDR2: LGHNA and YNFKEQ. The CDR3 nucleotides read TGTGCCAGCAGCCAAGGGGCTAGCACGTGGGAGACCCAGTACTTC. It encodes CASSQGASTWETQYF.

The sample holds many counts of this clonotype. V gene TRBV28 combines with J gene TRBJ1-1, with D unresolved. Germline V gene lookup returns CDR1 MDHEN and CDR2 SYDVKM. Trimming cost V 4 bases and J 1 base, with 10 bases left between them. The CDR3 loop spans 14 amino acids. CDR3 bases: TGTGCCAGCAGTTCCCCCCAAGGGAACACTGAAGCTTTCTTT. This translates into CASSSPQGNTEAFF.

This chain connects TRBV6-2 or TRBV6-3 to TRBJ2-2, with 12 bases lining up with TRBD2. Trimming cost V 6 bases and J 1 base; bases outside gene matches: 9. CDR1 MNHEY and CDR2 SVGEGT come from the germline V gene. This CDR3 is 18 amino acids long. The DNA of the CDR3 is TGTGCCAGCAGACAACTAGCGGGGGGACTCATGAACACCGGGGAGCTGTTTTTT. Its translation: CASRQLAGGLMNTGELFF.

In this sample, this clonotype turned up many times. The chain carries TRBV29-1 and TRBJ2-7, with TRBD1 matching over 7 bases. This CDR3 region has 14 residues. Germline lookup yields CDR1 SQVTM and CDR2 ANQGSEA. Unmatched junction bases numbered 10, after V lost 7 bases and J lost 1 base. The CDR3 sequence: CSARDSSRSYEQYF. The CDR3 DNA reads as TGCAGCGCAAGGGACAGCAGTCGATCCTACGAGCAGTACTTC.

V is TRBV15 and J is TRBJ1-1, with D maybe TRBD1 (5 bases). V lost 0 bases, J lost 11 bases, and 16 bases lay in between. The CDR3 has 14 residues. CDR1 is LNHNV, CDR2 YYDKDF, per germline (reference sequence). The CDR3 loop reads CATSRDLGAVGAFF. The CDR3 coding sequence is TGTGCCACCAGCAGAGATCTAGGGGCAGTGGGTGCTTTCTTT.

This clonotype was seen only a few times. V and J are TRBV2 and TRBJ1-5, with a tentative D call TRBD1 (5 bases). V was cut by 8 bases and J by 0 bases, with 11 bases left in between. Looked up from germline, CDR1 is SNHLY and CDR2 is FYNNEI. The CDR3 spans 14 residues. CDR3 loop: CASATGRSNQPQHF. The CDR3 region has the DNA TGTGCCAGCGCCACAGGACGTAGCAATCAGCCCCAGCATTTT. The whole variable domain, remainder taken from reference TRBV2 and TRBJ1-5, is EPEVTQTPSHQVTQMGQEVILRCVPISNHLYFYWYRQILGQKVEFLVSFYNNEISEKSEIFDDQFSVERPDGSNFTLKIRSTKLEDSAMYFCASATGRSNQPQHFGDGTRLSIL.

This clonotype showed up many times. The CDR3 nucleotides read TGCGCCAGCAGCTCTGGGTCCACTTCAGGGTTCCGTGGCTACACCTTC. Its translation: CASSSGSTSGFRGYTF. The chain links TRBV5-1 to TRBJ1-2; maybe TRBD1 (5 bases). CDR1 and CDR2 from the germline V gene are SGHRS and YFSETQ. The CDR3 is 16 residues long. Trimming removed 3 bases from V and 7 bases from J, with 22 bases in between.

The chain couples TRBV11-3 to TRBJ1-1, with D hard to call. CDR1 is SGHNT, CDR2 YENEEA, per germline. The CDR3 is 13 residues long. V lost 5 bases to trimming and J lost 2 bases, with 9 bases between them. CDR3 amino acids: CASSREPNTEAFF. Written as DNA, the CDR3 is TGTGCCAGCAGCCGCGAACCAAACACTGAAGCTTTCTTT.

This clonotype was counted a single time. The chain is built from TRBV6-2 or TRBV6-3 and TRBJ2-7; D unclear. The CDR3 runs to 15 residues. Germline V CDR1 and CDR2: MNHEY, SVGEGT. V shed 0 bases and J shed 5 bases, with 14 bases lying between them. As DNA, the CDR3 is TGTGCCAGCAGTTACTCCCGCTTGGTAGCCCACGAGCAGTACTTC. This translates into CASSYSRLVAHEQYF.

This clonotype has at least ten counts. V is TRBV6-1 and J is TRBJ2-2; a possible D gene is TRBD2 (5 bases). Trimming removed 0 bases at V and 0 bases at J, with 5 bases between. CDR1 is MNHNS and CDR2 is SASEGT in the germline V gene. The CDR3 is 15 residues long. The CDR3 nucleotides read TGTGCCAGCAGTGAAGCGAGGGCGAACACCGGGGAGCTGTTTTTT. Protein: CASSEARANTGELFF.

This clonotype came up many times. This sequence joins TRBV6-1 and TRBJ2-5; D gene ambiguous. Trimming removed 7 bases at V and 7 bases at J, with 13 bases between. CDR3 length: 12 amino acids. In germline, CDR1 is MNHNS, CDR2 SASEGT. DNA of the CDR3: TGTGCCAGCAACACAGCCCCAGGGACCCAGTACTTC. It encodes CASNTAPGTQYF.

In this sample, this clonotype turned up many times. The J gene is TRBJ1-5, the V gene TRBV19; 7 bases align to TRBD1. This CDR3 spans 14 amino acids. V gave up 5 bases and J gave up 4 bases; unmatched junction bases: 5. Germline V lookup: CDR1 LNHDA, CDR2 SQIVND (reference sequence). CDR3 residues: CASSAGQKNQPQHF. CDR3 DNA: TGTGCCAGTAGTGCGGGACAGAAAAATCAGCCCCAGCATTTT.

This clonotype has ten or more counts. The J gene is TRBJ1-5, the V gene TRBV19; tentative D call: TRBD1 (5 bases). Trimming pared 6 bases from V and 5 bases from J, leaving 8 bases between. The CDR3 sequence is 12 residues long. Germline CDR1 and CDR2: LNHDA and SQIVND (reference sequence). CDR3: CASSGHYQPQHF. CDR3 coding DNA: TGTGCCAGTAGCGGACATTATCAGCCCCAGCATTTT.

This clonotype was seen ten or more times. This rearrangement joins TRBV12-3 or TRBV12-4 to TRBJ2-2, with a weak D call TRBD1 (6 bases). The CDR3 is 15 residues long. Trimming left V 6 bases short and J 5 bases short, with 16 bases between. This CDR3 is CASSKQGFITGELFF. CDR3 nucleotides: TGTGCCAGCAGCAAACAGGGATTTATAACCGGGGAGCTGTTTTTT.

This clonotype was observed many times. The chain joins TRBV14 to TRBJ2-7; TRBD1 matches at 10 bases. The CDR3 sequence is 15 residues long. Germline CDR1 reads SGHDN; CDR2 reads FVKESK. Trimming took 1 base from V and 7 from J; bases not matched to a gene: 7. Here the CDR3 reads CASSQVGTGVGEQYF. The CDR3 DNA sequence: TGTGCCAGCAGCCAAGTTGGGACAGGGGTCGGGGAGCAGTACTTC.

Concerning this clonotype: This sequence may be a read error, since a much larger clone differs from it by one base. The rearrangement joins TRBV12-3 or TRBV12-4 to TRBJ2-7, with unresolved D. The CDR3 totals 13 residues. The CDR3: CASSHSPVRERYF. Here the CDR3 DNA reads TGTGCCAGCAGTCACAGCCCCGTCCGCGAGCGGTACTTC.

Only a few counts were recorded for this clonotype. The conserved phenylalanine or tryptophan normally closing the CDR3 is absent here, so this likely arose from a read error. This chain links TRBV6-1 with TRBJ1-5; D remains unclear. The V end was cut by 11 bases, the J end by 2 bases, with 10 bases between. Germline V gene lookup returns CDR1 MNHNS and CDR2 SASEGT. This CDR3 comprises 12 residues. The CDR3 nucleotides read TGTGCCGCGCGGAGCCGCAATCAGCCCCAGCATTCT. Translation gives CAARSRNQPQHS.

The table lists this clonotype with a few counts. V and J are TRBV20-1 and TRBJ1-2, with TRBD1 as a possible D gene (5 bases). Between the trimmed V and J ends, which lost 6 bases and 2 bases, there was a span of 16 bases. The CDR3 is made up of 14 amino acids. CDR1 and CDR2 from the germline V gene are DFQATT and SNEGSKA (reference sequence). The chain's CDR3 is CSAADHDSNYGYTF. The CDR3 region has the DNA TGCAGTGCAGCAGACCATGACAGCAACTATGGCTACACCTTC.

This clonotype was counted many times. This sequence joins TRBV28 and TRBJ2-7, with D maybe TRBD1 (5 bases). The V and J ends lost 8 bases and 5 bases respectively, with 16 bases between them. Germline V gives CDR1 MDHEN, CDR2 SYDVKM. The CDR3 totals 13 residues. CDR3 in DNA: TGTGCCAGCGCCCCCCAGGGTTGGGACGAGCAGTACTTC. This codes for CASAPQGWDEQYF.

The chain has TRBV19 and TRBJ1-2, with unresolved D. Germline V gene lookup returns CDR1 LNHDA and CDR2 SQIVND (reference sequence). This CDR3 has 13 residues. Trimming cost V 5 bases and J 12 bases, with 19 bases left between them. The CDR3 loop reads CASSLESHSPNTF. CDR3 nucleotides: TGTGCCAGTAGTCTTGAGTCGCACTCCCCGAACACCTTC.

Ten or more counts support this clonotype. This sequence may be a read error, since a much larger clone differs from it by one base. The CDR3 nucleotides read TGTGCCAGCAGCTTCGACGACTCCTACGAGCAGTACTTC. As protein: CASSFDDSYEQYF. The chain is built from TRBV7-3 and TRBJ2-7, with D hard to call. CDR1 is SGHTA and CDR2 is FQGTGA in the germline V gene. Trimming cost V 3 bases and J 0 bases, with 6 bases left between them. There are 13 residues in the CDR3.

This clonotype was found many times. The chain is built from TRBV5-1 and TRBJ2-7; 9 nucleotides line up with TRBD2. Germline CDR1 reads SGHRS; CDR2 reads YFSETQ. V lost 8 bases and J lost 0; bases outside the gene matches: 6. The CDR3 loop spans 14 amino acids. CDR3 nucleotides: TGCGCCAGTCGGCGGGAGGGGCACTCCTACGAGCAGTACTTC. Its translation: CASRREGHSYEQYF.

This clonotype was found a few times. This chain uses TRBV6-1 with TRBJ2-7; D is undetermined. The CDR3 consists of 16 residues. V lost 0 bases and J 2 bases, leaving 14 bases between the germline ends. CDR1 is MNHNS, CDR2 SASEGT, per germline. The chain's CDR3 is CASSEAAGNPTYEQYF. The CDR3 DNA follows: TGTGCCAGCAGTGAAGCAGCAGGAAATCCTACCTACGAGCAGTACTTC.

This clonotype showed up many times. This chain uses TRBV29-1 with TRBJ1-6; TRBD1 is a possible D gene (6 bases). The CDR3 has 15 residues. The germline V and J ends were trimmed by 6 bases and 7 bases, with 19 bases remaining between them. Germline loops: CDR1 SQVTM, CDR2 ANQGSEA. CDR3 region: CSVEVTGLGNSPLHF. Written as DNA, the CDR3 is TGCAGCGTAGAGGTCACAGGGTTGGGGAATTCACCCCTCCACTTT. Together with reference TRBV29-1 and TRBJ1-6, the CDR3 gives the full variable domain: SAVISQKPSRDICQRGTSLTIQCQVDSQVTMMFWYRQQPGQSLTLIATANQGSEATYESGFVIDKFPISRPNLTFSTLTVSNMSPEDSSIYLCSVEVTGLGNSPLHFGNGTRLTVT.

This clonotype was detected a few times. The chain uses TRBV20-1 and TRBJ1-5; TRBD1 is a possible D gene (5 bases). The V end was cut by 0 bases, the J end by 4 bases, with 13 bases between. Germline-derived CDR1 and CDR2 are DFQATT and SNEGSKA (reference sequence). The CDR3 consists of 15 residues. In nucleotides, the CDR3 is TGCAGTGCTAGAGATACGACAGCCTTTAATCAGCCCCAGCATTTT. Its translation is CSARDTTAFNQPQHF.

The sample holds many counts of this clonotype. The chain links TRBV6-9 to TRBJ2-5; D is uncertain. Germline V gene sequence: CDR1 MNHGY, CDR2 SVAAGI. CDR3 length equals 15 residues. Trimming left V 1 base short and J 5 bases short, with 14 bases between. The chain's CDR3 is CASSYYLVRRETQYF. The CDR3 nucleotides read TGTGCCAGCAGTTATTATTTGGTCAGACGGGAGACCCAGTACTTC.